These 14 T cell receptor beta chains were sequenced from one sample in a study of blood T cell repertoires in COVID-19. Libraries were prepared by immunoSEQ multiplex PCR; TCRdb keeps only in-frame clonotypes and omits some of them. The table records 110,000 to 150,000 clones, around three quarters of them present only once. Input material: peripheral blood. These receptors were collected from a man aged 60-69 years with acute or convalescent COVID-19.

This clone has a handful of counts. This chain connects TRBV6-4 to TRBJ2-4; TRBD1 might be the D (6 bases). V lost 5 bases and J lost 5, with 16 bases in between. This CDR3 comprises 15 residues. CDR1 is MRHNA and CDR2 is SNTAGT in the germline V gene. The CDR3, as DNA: TGTGCCAGCAGTTGGGGCGCAGGGGACCAAAACATTCAGTACTTC. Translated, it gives CASSWGAGDQNIQYF.

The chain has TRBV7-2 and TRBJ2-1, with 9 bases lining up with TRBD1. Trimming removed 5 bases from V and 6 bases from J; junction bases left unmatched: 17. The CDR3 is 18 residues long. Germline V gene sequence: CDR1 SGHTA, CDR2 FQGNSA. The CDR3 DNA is TGTGCCAGCAGCACGCGACAGGGGGACATGCTGGGTATCAATGAGCAGTTCTTC. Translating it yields CASSTRQGDMLGINEQFF.

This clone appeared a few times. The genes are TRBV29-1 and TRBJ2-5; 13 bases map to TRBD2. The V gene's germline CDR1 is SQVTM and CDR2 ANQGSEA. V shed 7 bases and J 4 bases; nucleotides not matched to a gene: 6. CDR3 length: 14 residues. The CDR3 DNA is TGCAGCGCCGGGGGACTAGCGGGAATAGAGACCCAGTACTTC. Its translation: CSAGGLAGIETQYF.

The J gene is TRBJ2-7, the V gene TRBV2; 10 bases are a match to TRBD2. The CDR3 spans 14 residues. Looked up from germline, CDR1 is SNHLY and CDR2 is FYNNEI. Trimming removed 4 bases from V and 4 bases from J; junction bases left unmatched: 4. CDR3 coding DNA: TGTGCCAGCAGTGTTAGAGCGGGAGGGTACGAGCAGTACTTC. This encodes CASSVRAGGYEQYF. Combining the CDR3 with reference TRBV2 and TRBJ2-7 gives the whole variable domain EPEVTQTPSHQVTQMGQEVILRCVPISNHLYFYWYRQILGQKVEFLVSFYNNEISEKSEIFDDQFSVERPDGSNFTLKIRSTKLEDSAMYFCASSVRAGGYEQYFGPGTRLTVT.

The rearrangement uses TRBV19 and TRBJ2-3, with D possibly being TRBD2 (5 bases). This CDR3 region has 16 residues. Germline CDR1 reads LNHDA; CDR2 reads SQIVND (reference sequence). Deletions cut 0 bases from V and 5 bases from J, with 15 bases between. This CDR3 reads CASSIDLTGMGDTQYF. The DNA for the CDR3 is TGTGCCAGTAGTATAGATCTCACCGGGATGGGAGATACGCAGTATTTT.

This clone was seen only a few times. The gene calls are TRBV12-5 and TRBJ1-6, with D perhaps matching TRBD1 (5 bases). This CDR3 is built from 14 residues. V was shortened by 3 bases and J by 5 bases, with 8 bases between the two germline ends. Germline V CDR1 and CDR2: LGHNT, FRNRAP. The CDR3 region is CASGFLGDNSPLHF. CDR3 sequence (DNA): TGTGCTAGTGGTTTTTTAGGGGATAATTCACCCCTCCACTTT.

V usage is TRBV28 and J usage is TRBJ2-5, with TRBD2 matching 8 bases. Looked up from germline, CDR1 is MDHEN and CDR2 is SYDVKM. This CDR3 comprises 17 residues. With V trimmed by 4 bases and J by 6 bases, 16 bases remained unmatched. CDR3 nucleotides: TGTGCCAGCAGTTGGGGCGAATTGGCGGGGGGCCAGCAGACCCAGTACTTC. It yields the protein CASSWGELAGGQQTQYF.

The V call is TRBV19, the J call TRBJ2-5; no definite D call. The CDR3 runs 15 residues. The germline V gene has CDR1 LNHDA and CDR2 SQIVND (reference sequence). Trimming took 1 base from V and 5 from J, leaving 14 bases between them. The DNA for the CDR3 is TGTGCCAGTAGTATAGGGTACGGCGGCCAGGAGACCCAGTACTTC. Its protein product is CASSIGYGGQETQYF.

The chain's CDR3 is CASSSPGQGNTEAFF. The CDR3 DNA follows: TGTGCCAGCAGTTCCCCGGGACAGGGGAACACTGAAGCTTTCTTT. V is TRBV6-5 and J is TRBJ1-1, with 9 bases identical to TRBD1. The germline CDR1 and CDR2 sequences are MNHEY and SVGAGI. The V segment lost 4 bases and the J segment 1 base; nucleotides outside the gene matches: 4. The CDR3 is 15 amino acids.

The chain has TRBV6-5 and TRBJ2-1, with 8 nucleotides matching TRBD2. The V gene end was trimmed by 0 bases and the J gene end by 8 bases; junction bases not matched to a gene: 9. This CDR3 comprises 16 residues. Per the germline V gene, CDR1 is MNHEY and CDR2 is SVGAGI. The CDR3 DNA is TGTGCCAGCAGTTACTCCGTGTCTAGCGGGCGCGATGAGCAGTTCTTC. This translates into CASSYSVSSGRDEQFF.

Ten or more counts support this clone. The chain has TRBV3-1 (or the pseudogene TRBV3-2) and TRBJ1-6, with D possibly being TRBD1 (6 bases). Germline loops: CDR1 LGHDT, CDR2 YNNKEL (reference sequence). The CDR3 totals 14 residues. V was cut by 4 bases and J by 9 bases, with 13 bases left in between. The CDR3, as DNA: TGTGCCAGCAGCCCACAGGGAAGAGGTTCACCCCTCCACTTT. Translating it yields CASSPQGRGSPLHF.

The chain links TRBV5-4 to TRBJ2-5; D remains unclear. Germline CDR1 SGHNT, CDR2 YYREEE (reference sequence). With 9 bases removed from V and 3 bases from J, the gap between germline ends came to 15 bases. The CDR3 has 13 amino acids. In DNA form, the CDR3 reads TGTGCCATCTCCACGGGTGCCGAAGAGACCCAGTACTTC. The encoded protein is CAISTGAEETQYF.

CDR3 nucleotide sequence: TGTGCCAGCAGCCGGCCGGGACAGGGATACGAGCAGTACTTC. Protein: CASSRPGQGYEQYF. The V call is TRBV7-2, the J call TRBJ2-7; 9 nucleotides match TRBD1. The length of the CDR3 is 14 residues. V gave up 5 bases and J gave up 4 bases; unmatched junction bases: 6. Germline assignment: CDR1 SGHTA and CDR2 FQGNSA. Full variable domain (remainder filled in from reference TRBV7-2 and TRBJ2-7): GAGVSQSPSNKVTEKGKDVELRCDPISGHTALYWYRQSLGQGLEFLIYFQGNSAPDKSGLPSDRFSAERTGGSVSTLTIQRTQQEDSAVYLCASSRPGQGYEQYFGPGTRLTVT.

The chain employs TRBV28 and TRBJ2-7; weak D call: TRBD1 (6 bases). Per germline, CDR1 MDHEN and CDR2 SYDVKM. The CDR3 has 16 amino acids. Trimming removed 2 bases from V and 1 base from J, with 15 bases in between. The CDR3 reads CASSLNAGGYSYEQYF. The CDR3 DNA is TGTGCCAGCAGTTTAAACGCTGGGGGCTATTCCTACGAGCAGTACTTC.